The present TCR beta chain was sequenced within a study of cytomegalovirus exposure and HLA in healthy donors. PCR employed 60 Vbeta and 13 Jbeta primers. TCRdb keeps only in-frame clones here, not all; method: immunoSEQ multiplex PCR. Counted here are fewer than 150,000 clones, about 85% occurring once; the ten biggest clones make up about 6.7%. CDR1 SGHDT and CDR2 YYEEEE come from the germline V gene. The V and J ends lost 1 base and 0 bases respectively, with 5 bases between them. The CDR3 covers 14 residues. Sequencing was performed on PBMCs. This TCR was sampled from a woman aged 25 to 39 in good health and CMV-seropositive. This chain joins TRBV5-6 and TRBJ1-3; no reliable D call. The CDR3 loop is CASSLRASGNTIYF. The CDR3, as DNA: TGTGCCAGCAGCTTGCGCGCCTCTGGAAACACCATATATTTT. The variable domain in full, with the rest retrieved from reference TRBV5-6 and TRBJ1-3, is DAGVTQSPTHLIKTRGQQVTLRCSPKSGHDTVSWYQQALGQGPQFIFQYYEEEERQRGNFPDRFSGHQFPNYSSELNVNALLLGDSALYLCASSLRASGNTIYFGEGSWLTVV.